This T cell receptor beta chain was obtained from a study of T-cell reconstitution after alpha-beta-depleted transplantation in children. TCRbeta library construction was performed incorporating unique molecular identifiers. TCRdb redid the calling of the PCR reads with MiXCR, one entry per CDR3 protein. This sample yields approximately 390,000 distinct CDR3 sequences, of which roughly a tenth are seen a single time; 4.5% to 6% belongs to the top ten. The CDR3 runs 12 residues. Trimming stripped 2 bases from V and 7 bases from J, with 9 bases between. The germline gives CDR1 DFQATT, CDR2 SNEGSKA (reference sequence). This clonotype was observed a few times.

The rearrangement joins TRBV20-1 to TRBJ1-5, with D uncertain. The TCR comes from a human donor who donated a stem cell graft to a child with acute myeloid leukemia. The sample here was PBMCs from the stem cell graft donor, taken from the stem cell graft. The CDR3 DNA is TGCAGTGCTAGATCCGCACTCCAGCCCCAGCATTTT. Its protein product is CSARSALQPQHF.